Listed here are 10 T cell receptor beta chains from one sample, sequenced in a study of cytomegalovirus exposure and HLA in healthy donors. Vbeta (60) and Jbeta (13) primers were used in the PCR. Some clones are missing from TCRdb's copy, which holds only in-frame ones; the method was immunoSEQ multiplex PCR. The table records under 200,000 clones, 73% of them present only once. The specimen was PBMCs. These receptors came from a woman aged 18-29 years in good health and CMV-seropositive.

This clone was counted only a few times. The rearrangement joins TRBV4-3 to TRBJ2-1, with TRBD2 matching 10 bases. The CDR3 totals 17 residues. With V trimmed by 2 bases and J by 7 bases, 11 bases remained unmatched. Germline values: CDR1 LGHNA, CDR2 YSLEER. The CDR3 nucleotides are TGCGCCAGCAGCCAAACAAGCGGGGGGGGGCCGGGGAATGAGCAGTTCTTC. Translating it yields CASSQTSGGGPGNEQFF.

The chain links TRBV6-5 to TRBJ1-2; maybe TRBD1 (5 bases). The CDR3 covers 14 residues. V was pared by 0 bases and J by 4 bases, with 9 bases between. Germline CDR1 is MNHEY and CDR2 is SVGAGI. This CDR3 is CASSYSQGIYGYTF. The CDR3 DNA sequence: TGTGCCAGCAGTTACTCGCAGGGAATCTATGGCTACACCTTC.

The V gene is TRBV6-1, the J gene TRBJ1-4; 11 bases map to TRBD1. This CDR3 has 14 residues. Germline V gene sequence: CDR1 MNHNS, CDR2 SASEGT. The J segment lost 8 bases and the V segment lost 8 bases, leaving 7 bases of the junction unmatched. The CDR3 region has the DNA TGTGCCAGCGGGACAGGGGGTGAGAACGAAAAACTGTTTTTT. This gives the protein CASGTGGENEKLFF.

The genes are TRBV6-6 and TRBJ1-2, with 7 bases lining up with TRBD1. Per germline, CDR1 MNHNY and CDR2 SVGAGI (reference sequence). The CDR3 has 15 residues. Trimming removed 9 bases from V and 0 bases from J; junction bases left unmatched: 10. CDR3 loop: CASAFGQATNYGYTF. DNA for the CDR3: TGTGCCAGTGCCTTCGGACAGGCCACTAACTATGGCTACACCTTC.

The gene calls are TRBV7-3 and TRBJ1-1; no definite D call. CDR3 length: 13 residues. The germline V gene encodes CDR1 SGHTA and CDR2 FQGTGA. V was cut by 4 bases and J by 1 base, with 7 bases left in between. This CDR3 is CASSSRGNTEAFF. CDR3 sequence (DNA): TGTGCCAGCAGCTCACGGGGGAACACTGAAGCTTTCTTT.

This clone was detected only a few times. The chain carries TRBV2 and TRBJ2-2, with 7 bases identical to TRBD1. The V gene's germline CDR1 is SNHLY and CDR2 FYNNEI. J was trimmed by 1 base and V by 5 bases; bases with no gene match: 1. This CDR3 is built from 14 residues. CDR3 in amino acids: CASSWTGNTGELFF. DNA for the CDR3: TGTGCCAGCAGTTGGACAGGGAACACCGGGGAGCTGTTTTTT.

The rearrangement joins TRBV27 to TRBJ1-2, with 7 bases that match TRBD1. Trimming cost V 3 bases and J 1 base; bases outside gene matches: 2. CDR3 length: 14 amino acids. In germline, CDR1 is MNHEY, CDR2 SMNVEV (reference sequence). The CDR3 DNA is TGTGCCAGCAGTTTTAGGGGGCTTAACTATGGCTACACCTTC. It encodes CASSFRGLNYGYTF.

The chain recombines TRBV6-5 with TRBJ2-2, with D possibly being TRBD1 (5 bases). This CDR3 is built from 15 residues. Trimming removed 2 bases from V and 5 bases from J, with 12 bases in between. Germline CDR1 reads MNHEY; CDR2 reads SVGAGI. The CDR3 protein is CASSYGQGTTGELFF. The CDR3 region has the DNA TGTGCCAGCAGTTACGGGCAGGGCACAACCGGGGAGCTGTTTTTT.

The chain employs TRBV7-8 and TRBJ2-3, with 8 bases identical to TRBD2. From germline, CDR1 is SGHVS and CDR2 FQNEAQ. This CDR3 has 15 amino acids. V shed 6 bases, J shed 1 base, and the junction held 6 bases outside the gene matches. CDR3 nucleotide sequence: TGTGCCAGCAGTCGGCGGGGGGACGGCACAGATACGCAGTATTTT. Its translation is CASSRRGDGTDTQYF.

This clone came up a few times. The CDR3 reads CAIRPRDRPTDTQYF. The CDR3 bases are TGTGCCATCCGACCCCGGGACAGGCCCACAGATACGCAGTATTTT. This sequence joins TRBV10-3 and TRBJ2-3; 8 bases are shared with TRBD1. This CDR3 has 15 residues. Per the germline V gene, CDR1 is ENHRY and CDR2 is SYGVKD. The V and J ends lost 8 bases and 2 bases, in that order; junction bases with no gene match: 9.